Described below is a single TCR beta chain sequence and its context. TCRdb passed the PCR reads through MiXCR, listing each CDR3 protein once. This table has about 76,000 distinct CDR3 sequences, under 65% appearing once. The J segment lost 5 bases and the V segment lost 3 bases, leaving 2 bases of the junction unmatched. The CDR3 totals 13 residues. In germline, CDR1 is KGHSH, CDR2 LQKENI. This record belongs to a study of CDR3 diversity in severe acne. This sequence originates from a male donor in good health, without acne. Sequenced material: blood. The V call is TRBV18, the J call TRBJ1-1; 8 positions agree with TRBD1. The CDR3 nucleotides read TGTGCCAGCTCACCGGGACAGGAGACTGAAGCTTTCTTT. Translation gives CASSPGQETEAFF.